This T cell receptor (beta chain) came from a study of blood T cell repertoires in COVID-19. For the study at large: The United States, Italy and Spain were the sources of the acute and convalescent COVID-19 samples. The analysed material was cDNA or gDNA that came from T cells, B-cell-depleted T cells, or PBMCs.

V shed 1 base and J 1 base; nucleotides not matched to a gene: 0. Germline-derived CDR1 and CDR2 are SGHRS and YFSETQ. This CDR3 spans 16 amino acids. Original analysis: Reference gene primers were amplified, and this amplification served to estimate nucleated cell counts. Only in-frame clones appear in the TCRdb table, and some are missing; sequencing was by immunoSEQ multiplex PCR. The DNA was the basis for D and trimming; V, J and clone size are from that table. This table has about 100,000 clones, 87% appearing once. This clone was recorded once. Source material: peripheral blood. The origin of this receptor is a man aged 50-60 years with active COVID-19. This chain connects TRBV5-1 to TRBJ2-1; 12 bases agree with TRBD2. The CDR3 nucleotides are TGCGCCAGCAGCTTGACTAGCGGGGGGTCCTACAATGAGCAGTTCTTC. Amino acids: CASSLTSGGSYNEQFF.